This entry lists 9 T cell receptor beta chains sequenced from one sample in a study of cytomegalovirus exposure and HLA in healthy donors. PCR amplification relied on 60 Vbeta primers (plus 13 Jbeta primers). Assay: immunoSEQ multiplex PCR; the TCRdb copy retains only in-frame clones and omits some. The table has around 130,000 clones, roughly 70% seen once; the top ten hold around 6.6%. Sequenced sample: PBMCs. The receptors here all came from a man aged 35 to 55 in good health and CMV-seropositive.

The rearrangement uses TRBV11-2 and TRBJ2-7, with a possible D match to TRBD2 (6 bases). V dropped 0 bases and J dropped 4 bases, with 10 bases sitting between them. The CDR3 spans 14 residues. Per germline, CDR1 SGHAT and CDR2 FQNNGV. CDR3 nucleotides: TGTGCCAGCAGCTTAGATGTCGGGGGATACGAGCAGTACTTC. It translates to CASSLDVGGYEQYF.

This sequence joins TRBV5-1 and TRBJ2-7; TRBD1 aligns across 7 bases. Germline V gene sequence: CDR1 SGHRS, CDR2 YFSETQ. The J segment lost 2 bases and the V segment lost 4 bases, leaving 9 bases of the junction unmatched. There are 15 residues in the CDR3. For the CDR3, the DNA is TGCGCCAGCAGCGCGGATGGACAGGTTGCCTACGAGCAGTACTTC. This sequence encodes CASSADGQVAYEQYF.

This rearrangement joins TRBV28 to TRBJ2-1; the match to TRBD2 covers 7 bases. This CDR3 comprises 15 residues. Germline trimming cut 6 bases from V and 9 bases from J; bases unmatched to any gene: 14. CDR1 MDHEN and CDR2 SYDVKM come from the germline V gene. The chain's CDR3 is CASSPGTGGMVEQFF. CDR3 nucleotides: TGTGCCAGCAGCCCAGGGACGGGGGGAATGGTTGAGCAGTTCTTC.

The chain employs TRBV4-1 and TRBJ1-1; no clear D gene. The CDR3 covers 13 residues. Germline V gene data show CDR1 as MGHRA and CDR2 as YSYEKL. The V gene lost 4 bases and the J gene lost 1 base, with 7 bases spanning the gap. The CDR3 is CASSPSPNTEAFF. CDR3 nucleotide sequence: TGCGCCAGCAGCCCTTCCCCGAACACTGAAGCTTTCTTT.

The chain couples TRBV11-2 to TRBJ2-1; D is possibly TRBD1 (5 bases). This CDR3 has 15 amino acids. From germline, CDR1 is SGHAT and CDR2 FQNNGV. V dropped 1 base and J dropped 6 bases, with 13 bases sitting between them. The CDR3 coding sequence is TGTGCCAGCAGCTTAGCCAGGGTCCCCAGCAATGAGCAGTTCTTC. This encodes CASSLARVPSNEQFF.

The gene calls are TRBV9 and TRBJ1-5; D unclear. From germline, CDR1 is SGDLS and CDR2 YYNGEE. V was shortened by 2 bases and J by 6 bases, with 9 bases between the two germline ends. The CDR3 covers 13 residues. CDR3: CASSVMEGQPQHF. DNA for the CDR3: TGTGCCAGCAGCGTGATGGAGGGTCAGCCCCAGCATTTT.

The chain links TRBV6-1 to TRBJ1-1; no firm D call. CDR1 and CDR2 (germline): MNHNS, SASEGT. V lost 4 bases and J lost 4, with 7 bases in between. The CDR3 contains 12 residues. CDR3 nucleotides: TGTGCCAGCAGTGTGGGCGTCACTGAAGCTTTCTTT. Its translation is CASSVGVTEAFF.

The V call is TRBV15, the J call TRBJ2-3; D might be TRBD2 (5 bases). Germline CDR1 and CDR2: LNHNV and YYDKDF (reference sequence). V lost 3 bases, J lost 2 bases, and 15 bases lay in between. This CDR3 spans 16 amino acids. The CDR3 sequence: CATSSAPAAPTDTQYF. The CDR3 DNA follows: TGTGCCACCAGCAGCGCCCCAGCGGCGCCCACAGATACGCAGTATTTT.

The rearrangement joins TRBV19 to TRBJ1-3; weak D call: TRBD1 (6 bases). Germline V gives CDR1 LNHDA, CDR2 SQIVND (reference sequence). V lost 6 bases, J lost 0 bases, and 18 bases lay in between. The CDR3 extends over 17 amino acids. Here the CDR3 reads CASSTSDSRYSGNTIYF. The CDR3 coding sequence is TGTGCCAGTAGCACCTCGGACAGTCGATACTCTGGAAACACCATATATTTT.